The 2 T cell receptor beta chains presented below share a single source sample, sequenced in a study of T cell responses to AZD1222 COVID-19 vaccine. The protocol was immunoSEQ multiplex PCR, while the TCRdb copy is restricted to in-frame clones and leaves out a portion. The data hold 180,000 or so clones, with 85% to 95% observed a single time. Material: peripheral blood, obtained on day 0 of AZD1222 vaccination. All receptors come from an adult in good health.

The V and J genes are TRBV7-9 and TRBJ1-6, with 7 bases aligning to TRBD1. Germline V lookup: CDR1 SEHNR, CDR2 FQNEAQ (reference sequence). Trimming took 1 base from V and 10 from J; bases not matched to a gene: 10. This CDR3 is 16 amino acids long. The CDR3 region is CASSLVVGDSQSPLHF. In nucleotides, the CDR3 is TGTGCCAGCAGCTTAGTAGTAGGGGACAGTCAATCACCCCTCCACTTT.

The chain has TRBV27 and TRBJ2-7, with TRBD2 identical over 7 bases. Germline V CDR1 and CDR2: MNHEY, SMNVEV (reference sequence). The junction had 9 bases not matched to a gene; V was cut back by 3 bases and J by 7 bases. The CDR3 has 14 amino acids. The CDR3 spells CASSFRAGFGEQYF. The CDR3 DNA reads TGTGCCAGCAGTTTCCGAGCGGGGTTCGGGGAGCAGTACTTC.